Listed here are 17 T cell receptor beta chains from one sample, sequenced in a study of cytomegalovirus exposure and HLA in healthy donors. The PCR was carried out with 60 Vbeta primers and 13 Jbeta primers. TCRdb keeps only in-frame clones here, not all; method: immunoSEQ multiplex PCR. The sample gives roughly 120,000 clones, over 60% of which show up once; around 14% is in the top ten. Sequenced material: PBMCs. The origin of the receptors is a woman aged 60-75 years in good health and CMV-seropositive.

This CDR3 is CASSYDMGAAEAFF. CDR3 in DNA: TGTGCCAGCAGTTACGATATGGGGGCCGCTGAAGCTTTCTTT. The V call is TRBV6-5, the J call TRBJ1-1; maybe TRBD1 (6 bases). This CDR3 is 14 amino acids long. The germline V and J ends were trimmed by 2 bases and 6 bases, with 13 bases remaining between them. Germline assignment: CDR1 MNHEY and CDR2 SVGAGI.

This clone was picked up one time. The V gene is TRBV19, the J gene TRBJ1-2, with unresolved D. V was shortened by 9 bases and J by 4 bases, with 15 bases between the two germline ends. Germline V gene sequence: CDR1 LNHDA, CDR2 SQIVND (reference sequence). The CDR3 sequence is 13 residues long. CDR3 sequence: CASGMSGAYGYTF. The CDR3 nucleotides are TGTGCCAGCGGGATGTCGGGTGCCTATGGCTACACCTTC.

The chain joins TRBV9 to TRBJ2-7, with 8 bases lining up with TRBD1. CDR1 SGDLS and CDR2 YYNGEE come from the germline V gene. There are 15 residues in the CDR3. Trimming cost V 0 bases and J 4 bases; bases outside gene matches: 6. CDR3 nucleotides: TGTGCCAGCAGCGTAGATGGGACAGGATCGTACGAGCAGTACTTC. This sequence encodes CASSVDGTGSYEQYF. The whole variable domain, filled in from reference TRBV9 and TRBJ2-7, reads DSGVTQTPKHLITATGQRVTLRCSPRSGDLSVYWYQQSLDQGLQFLIQYYNGEERAKGNILERFSAQQFPDLHSELNLSSLELGDSALYFCASSVDGTGSYEQYFGPGTRLTVT.

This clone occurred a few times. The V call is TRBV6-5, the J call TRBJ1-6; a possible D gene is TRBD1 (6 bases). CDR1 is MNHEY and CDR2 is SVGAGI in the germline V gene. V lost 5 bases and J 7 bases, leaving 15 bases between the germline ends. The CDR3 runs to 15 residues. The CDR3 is CASSLRTRGNSPLHF. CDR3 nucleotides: TGTGCCAGCAGTCTAAGGACAAGGGGGAATTCACCCCTCCACTTT.

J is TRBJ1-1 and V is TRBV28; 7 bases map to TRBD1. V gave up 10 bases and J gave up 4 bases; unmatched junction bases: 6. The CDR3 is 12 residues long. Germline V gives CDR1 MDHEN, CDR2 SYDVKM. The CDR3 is CATQSGGTEAFF. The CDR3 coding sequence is TGTGCCACCCAGTCAGGGGGCACTGAAGCTTTCTTT.

The CDR3 region has the DNA TGTGCCTGGAGTGGGGCAGGGCCCTCTGGAAACACCATATATTTT. It encodes CAWSGAGPSGNTIYF. This chain uses TRBV30 with TRBJ1-3, with D perhaps matching TRBD1 (5 bases). CDR3 length equals 15 residues. V was clipped by 1 base and J by 0 bases, with 10 bases between them. Germline V CDR1 and CDR2: GTSNPN, SVGIG (reference sequence). Supplemented by reference TRBV30 and TRBJ1-3, the full variable domain reads SQTIHQWPATLVQPVGSPLSLECTVEGTSNPNLYWYRQAAGRGLQLLFYSVGIGQISSEVPQNLSASRPQDRQFILSSKKLLLSDSGFYLCAWSGAGPSGNTIYFGEGSWLTVV.

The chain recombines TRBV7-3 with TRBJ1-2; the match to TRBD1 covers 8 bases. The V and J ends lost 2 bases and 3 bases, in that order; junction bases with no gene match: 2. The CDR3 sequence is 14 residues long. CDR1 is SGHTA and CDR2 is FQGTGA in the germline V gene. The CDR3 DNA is TGTGCCAGCAGCTTAGGGACAGGTGACTATGGCTACACCTTC. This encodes CASSLGTGDYGYTF.

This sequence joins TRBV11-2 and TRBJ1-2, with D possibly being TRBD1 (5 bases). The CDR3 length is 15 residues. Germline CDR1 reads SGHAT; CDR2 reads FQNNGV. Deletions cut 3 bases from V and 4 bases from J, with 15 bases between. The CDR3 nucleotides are TGTGCCAGCAGCTTCGCCCCAGCGGGACTCTATGGCTACACCTTC. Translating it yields CASSFAPAGLYGYTF.

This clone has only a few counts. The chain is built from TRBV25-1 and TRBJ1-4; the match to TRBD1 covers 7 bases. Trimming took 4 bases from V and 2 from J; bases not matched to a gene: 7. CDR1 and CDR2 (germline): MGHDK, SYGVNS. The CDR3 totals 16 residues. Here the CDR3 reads CASSGFTGATNEKLFF. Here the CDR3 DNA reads TGTGCCAGCAGTGGTTTCACAGGGGCCACTAATGAAAAACTGTTTTTT.

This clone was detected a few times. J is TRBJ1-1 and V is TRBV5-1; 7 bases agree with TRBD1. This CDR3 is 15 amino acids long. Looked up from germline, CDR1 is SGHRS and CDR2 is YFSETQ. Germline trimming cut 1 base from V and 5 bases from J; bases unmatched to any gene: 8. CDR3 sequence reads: CASSLLGGLGTEAFF. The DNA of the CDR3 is TGCGCCAGCAGCTTGTTAGGGGGCTTGGGGACTGAAGCTTTCTTT.

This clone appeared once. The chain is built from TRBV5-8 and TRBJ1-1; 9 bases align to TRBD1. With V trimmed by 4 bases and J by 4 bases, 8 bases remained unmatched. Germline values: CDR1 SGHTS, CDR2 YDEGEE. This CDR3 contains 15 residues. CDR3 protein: CASSLWTGAITEAFF. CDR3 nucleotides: TGTGCCAGCAGCCTCTGGACAGGGGCTATCACTGAAGCTTTCTTT.

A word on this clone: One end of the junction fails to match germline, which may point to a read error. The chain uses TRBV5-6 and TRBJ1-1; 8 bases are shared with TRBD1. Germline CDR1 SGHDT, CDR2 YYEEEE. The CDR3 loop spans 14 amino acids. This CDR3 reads CVSSPTGVMTEAFF. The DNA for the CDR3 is TGTGTCAGCAGCCCGACAGGGGTTATGACTGAAGCTTTCTTT.

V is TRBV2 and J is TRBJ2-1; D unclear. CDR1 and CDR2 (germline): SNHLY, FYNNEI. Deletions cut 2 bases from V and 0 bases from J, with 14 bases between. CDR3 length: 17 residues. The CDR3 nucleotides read TGTGCCAGCAGTGAACCGAGCTACCAAAGCTCCTACAATGAGCAGTTCTTC. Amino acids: CASSEPSYQSSYNEQFF.

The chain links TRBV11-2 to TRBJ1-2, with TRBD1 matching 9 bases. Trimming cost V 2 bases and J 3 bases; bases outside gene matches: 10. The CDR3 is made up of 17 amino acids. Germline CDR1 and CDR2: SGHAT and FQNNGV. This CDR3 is CASSLSPGTGSHYGYTF. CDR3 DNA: TGTGCCAGCAGCTTATCCCCCGGGACAGGGTCTCACTATGGCTACACCTTC.

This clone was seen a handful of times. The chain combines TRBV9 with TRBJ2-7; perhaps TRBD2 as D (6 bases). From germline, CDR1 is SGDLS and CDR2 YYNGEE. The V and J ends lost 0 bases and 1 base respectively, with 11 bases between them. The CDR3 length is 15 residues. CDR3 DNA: TGTGCCAGCAGCGTAGACGGGGGTTCGTCCTACGAGCAGTACTTC. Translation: CASSVDGGSSYEQYF.

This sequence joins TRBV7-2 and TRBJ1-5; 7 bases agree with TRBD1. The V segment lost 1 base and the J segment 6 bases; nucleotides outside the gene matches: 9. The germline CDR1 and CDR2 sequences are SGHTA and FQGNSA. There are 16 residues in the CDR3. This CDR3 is CASSLVAGGRGQPQHF. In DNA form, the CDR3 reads TGTGCCAGCAGCTTAGTGGCAGGGGGTAGGGGTCAGCCCCAGCATTTT.

The CDR3 is CASSDILNTEAFF. Written as DNA, the CDR3 is TGTGCCAGCAGTGATATCCTGAACACTGAAGCTTTCTTT. The rearrangement uses TRBV6-1 and TRBJ1-1, with no clear D. CDR1 and CDR2 from the germline V gene are MNHNS and SASEGT. V lost 3 bases to trimming and J lost 0 bases, with 5 bases between them. This CDR3 is built from 13 residues.